The clone carrying this T cell receptor (beta chain) was seen at least ten times. Its antigen is currently unknown. These data come from a study of HIV-infected patients and healthy controls. General observations from the study: CDR3 sharing between individuals was lower in HIV-infected patients than in healthy controls.

J was trimmed by 4 bases and V by 4 bases; bases with no gene match: 11. The CDR3 has 16 residues. Germline V gene data show CDR1 as SGHRS and CDR2 as YFSETQ. Follow-up blood was drawn about 14 weeks, roughly three months, after antiretroviral therapy began. All unsorted peripheral T cells were captured because whole blood was used without fractionation. Alpha and beta constant-region primers primed reverse transcription of about 500 ng RNA. Using multiplexing indices, alpha and beta chain libraries were generated apart by chain-specific third strand synthesis. MiXCR, applied by TCRdb to the 5' RACE reads, yields one record per CDR3 protein. The table lists more than 3,500 distinct CDR3 sequences, about 7.8% of them singletons, with approximately 17% in the top ten.

This receptor was identified in an adult with HIV infection. The rearrangement links TRBV5-1 to TRBJ1-3; TRBD1 agrees at 7 bases. Sequenced material: blood, taken during antiretroviral therapy. DNA of the CDR3: TGCGCCAGCAGCCCGCGACAGGGTCCGAGGGGAAACACCATATATTTT. Translated, it gives CASSPRQGPRGNTIYF.